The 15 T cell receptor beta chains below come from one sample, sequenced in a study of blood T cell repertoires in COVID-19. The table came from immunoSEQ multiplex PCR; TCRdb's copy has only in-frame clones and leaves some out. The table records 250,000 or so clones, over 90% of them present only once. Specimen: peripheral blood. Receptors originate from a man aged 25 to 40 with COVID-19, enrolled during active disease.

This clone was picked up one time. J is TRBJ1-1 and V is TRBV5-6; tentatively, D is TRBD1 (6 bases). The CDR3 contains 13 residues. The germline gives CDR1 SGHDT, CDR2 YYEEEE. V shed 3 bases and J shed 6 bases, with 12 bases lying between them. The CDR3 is CASSSDRQPEAFF. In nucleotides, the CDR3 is TGTGCCAGCAGCTCTGACAGGCAACCTGAAGCTTTCTTT.

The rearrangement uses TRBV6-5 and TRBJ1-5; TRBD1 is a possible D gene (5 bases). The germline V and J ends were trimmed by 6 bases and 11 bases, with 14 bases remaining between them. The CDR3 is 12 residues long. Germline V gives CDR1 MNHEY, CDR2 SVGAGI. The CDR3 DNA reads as TGTGCCAGCAGGGTGGGAGGGGACGCCCAGCATTTT. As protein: CASRVGGDAQHF.

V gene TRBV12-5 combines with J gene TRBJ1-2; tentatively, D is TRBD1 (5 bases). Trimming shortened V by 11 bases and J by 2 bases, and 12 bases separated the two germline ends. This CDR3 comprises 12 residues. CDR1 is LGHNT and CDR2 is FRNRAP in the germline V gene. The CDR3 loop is CARAGFNYGYTF. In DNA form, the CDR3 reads TGTGCTCGAGCAGGGTTCAACTATGGCTACACCTTC.

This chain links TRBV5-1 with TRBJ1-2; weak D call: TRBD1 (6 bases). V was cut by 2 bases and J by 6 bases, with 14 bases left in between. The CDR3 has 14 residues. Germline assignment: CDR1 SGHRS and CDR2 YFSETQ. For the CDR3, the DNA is TGCGCCAGCAGCTTCGCGGGGGCAGACCATGGCTACACCTTC. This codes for CASSFAGADHGYTF.

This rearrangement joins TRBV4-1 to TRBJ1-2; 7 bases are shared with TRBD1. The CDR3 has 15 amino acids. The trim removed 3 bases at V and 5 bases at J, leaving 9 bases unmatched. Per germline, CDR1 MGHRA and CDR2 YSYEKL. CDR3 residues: CASSQETGTTYGYTF. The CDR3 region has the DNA TGCGCCAGCAGCCAGGAGACAGGGACCACATATGGCTACACCTTC.

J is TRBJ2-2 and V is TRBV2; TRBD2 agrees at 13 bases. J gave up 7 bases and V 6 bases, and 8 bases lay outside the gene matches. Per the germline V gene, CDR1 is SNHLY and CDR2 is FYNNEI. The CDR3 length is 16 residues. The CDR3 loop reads CASRQLAGGPSGELFF. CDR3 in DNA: TGTGCCAGCAGACAACTAGCGGGGGGGCCGAGCGGGGAGCTGTTTTTT.

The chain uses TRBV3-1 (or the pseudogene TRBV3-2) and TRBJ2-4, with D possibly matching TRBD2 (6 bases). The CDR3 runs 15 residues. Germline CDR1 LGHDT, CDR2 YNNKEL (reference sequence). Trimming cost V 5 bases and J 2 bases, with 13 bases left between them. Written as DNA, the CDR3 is TGTGCCAGCAGCGGGGGGATGTACTCCAAAAACATTCAGTACTTC. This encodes CASSGGMYSKNIQYF.

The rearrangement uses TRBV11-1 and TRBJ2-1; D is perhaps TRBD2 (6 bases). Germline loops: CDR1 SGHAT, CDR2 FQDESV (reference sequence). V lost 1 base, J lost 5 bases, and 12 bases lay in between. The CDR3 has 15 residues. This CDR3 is CASSLVGQRDNEQFF. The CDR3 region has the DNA TGTGCCAGCAGCTTAGTAGGCCAGCGGGACAATGAGCAGTTCTTC.

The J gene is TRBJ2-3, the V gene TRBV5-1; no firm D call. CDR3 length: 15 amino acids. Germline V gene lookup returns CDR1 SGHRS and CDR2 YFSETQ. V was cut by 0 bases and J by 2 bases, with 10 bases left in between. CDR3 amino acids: CASSLDRPLTDTQYF. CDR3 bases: TGCGCCAGCAGCTTGGACAGACCACTCACAGATACGCAGTATTTT.

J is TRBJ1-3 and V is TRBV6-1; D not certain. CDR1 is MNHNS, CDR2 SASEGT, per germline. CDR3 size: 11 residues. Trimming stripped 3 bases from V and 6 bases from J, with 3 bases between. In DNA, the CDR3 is TGTGCCAGCAGTGATATAAACACCATATATTTT. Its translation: CASSDINTIYF.

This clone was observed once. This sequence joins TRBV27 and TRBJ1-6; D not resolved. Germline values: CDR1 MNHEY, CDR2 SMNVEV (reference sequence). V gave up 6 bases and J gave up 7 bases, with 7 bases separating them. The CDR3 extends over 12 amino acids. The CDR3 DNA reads TGTGCCAGCAGCGTTATAAATTCACCCCTCCACTTT. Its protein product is CASSVINSPLHF.

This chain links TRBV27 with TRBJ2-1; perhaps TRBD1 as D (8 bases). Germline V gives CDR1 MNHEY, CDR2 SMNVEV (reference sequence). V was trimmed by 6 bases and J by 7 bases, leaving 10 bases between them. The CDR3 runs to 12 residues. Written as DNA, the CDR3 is TGTGCCAGCAGACAGGGGGGGAATGAGCAGTTCTTC. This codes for CASRQGGNEQFF.

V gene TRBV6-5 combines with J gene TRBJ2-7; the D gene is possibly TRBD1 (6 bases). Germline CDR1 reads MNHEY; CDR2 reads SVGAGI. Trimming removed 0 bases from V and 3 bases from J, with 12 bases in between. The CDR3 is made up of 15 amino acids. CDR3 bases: TGTGCCAGCAGTTACTCACGAGCCAGGGGCTACGAGCAGTACTTC. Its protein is CASSYSRARGYEQYF.

Written as DNA, the CDR3 is TGTGCCAGCAGCTTAGAGATGGCTAGCGGGCGTCAAGAGACCCAGTACTTC. Translation gives CASSLEMASGRQETQYF. The chain links TRBV11-2 to TRBJ2-5; TRBD2 matches 8 bases. Germline CDR1 SGHAT, CDR2 FQNNGV. This CDR3 region has 17 residues. With V trimmed by 0 bases and J by 2 bases, 8 bases remained unmatched.

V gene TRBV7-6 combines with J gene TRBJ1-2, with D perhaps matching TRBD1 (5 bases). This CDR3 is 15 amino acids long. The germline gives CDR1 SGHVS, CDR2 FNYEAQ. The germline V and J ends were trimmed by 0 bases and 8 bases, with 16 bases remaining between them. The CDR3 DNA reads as TGTGCCAGCAGCTTAGCGGAAGGGGAGGTCGGCGGCTACACCTTC. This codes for CASSLAEGEVGGYTF.